Many counts were recorded for the clone carrying this T cell receptor beta chain. Via MiXCR, TCRdb re-called the RT-PCR reads, giving one row per CDR3 protein. The table has about 680,000 distinct CDR3 sequences, 14% seen once; the top ten hold 3.6%. Germline assignment: CDR1 SEHNR and CDR2 FQNEAQ (reference sequence). Trimming cost V 5 bases and J 4 bases; bases outside gene matches: 4. CDR3 length equals 15 residues. The rearrangement uses TRBV7-9 and TRBJ1-5; 11 bases are a match to TRBD1. The sequence derives from a female donor in good health, serving as a healthy control. The material sequenced was memory CD4+ T cells from blood. CDR3 sequence: CASSGTGGGNQPQHF. CDR3 in DNA: TGTGCCAGCAGCGGGACAGGGGGAGGTAATCAGCCCCAGCATTTT.